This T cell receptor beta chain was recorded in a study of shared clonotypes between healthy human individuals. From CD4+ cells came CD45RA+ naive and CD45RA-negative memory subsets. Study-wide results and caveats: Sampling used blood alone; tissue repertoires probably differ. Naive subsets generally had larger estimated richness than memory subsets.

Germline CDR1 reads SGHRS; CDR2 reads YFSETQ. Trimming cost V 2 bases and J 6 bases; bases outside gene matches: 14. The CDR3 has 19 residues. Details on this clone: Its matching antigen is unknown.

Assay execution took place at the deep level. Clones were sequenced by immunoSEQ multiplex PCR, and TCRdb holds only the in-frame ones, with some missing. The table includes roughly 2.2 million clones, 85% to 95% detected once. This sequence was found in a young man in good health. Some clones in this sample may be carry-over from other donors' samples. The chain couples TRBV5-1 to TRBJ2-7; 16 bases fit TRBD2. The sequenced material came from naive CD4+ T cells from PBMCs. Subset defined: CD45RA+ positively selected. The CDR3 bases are TGCGCCAGCAGCTTACCGGGACTAGCGGGAGGGCGTTTTTCAAGCGAGCAGTACTTC. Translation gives CASSLPGLAGGRFSSEQYF. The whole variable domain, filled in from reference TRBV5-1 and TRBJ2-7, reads KAGVTQTPRYLIKTRGQQVTLSCSPISGHRSVSWYQQTPGQGLQFLFEYFSETQRNKGNFPGRFSGRQFSNSRSEMNVSTLELGDSALYLCASSLPGLAGGRFSSEQYFGPGTRLTVT.